This record concerns one T cell receptor (beta chain) sequence. This specimen belongs to a study of blood T cell repertoires in COVID-19. Study-wide background: COVID-19 samples from acute and convalescent phases originated in the United States, Italy and Spain. PBMCs, B-cell-depleted T cells, or T cells provided the cDNA or gDNA that made up the material.

Authors' processing steps: Estimation of nucleated cell counts was performed using reference gene primer amplification. Assay: immunoSEQ multiplex PCR; the TCRdb copy retains only in-frame clones and omits some. V, J and clone size derive from that table, while D and trimming were established from the DNA sequence. The data contain approximately 110,000 clones, about four fifths of them seen just once; the ten biggest clones take up roughly 14%. Germline CDR1 SGDLS, CDR2 YYNGEE. V lost 0 bases to trimming and J lost 2 bases, with 8 bases between them. The CDR3 spans 14 residues. The sample taken for sequencing was peripheral blood. The chain joins TRBV9 to TRBJ2-5; unclear D gene. The TCR sequence derives from a woman older than 75 with acute or convalescent COVID-19. CDR3: CASSVAQIQETQYF. CDR3 bases: TGTGCCAGCAGCGTAGCCCAGATACAAGAGACCCAGTACTTC.